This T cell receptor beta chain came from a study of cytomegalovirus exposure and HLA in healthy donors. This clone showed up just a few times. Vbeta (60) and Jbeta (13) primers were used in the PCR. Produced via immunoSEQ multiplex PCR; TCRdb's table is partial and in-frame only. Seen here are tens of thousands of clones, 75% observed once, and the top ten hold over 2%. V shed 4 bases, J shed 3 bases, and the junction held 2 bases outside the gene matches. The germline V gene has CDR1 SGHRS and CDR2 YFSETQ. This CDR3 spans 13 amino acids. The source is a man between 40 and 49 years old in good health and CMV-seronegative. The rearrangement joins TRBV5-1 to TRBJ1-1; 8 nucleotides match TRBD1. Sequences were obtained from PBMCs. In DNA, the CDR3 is TGCGCCAGCAGCCAGGGGGCGCACACTGAAGCTTTCTTT. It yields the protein CASSQGAHTEAFF. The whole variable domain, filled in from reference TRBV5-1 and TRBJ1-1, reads KAGVTQTPRYLIKTRGQQVTLSCSPISGHRSVSWYQQTPGQGLQFLFEYFSETQRNKGNFPGRFSGRQFSNSRSEMNVSTLELGDSALYLCASSQGAHTEAFFGQGTRLTVV.